This T cell receptor beta chain stems from a study of molecular identifiers for immune sequencing clone quantification. A single record per CDR3 protein comes from TCRdb applying MiXCR to the PCR reads. The top ten clones hold roughly 0.83% of a sample with just under 650,000 distinct CDR3 sequences, about 20% of them seen once. There are many counts of this clonotype. With 3 bases removed from V and 2 bases from J, the gap between germline ends came to 17 bases. The CDR3 is made up of 17 amino acids. Per germline, CDR1 SEHNR and CDR2 FQNEAQ (reference sequence). The origin of this receptor is a human donor in good health. Some libraries in this study had Jurkat cell RNA spiked in. The chain couples TRBV7-9 to TRBJ2-1; possible D gene TRBD1, 6 bases. The specimen sequenced was naive CD8+ T cells from blood, with Jurkat cell RNA spiked in. Subset defined: FACS-sorted CD8+CD4-CCR7+CD45RA+ naive T cells. In DNA form, the CDR3 reads TGTGCCAGCAGCTTGGCCGGGACACAATTTCCCTACAATGAGCAGTTCTTC. Its translation is CASSLAGTQFPYNEQFF.